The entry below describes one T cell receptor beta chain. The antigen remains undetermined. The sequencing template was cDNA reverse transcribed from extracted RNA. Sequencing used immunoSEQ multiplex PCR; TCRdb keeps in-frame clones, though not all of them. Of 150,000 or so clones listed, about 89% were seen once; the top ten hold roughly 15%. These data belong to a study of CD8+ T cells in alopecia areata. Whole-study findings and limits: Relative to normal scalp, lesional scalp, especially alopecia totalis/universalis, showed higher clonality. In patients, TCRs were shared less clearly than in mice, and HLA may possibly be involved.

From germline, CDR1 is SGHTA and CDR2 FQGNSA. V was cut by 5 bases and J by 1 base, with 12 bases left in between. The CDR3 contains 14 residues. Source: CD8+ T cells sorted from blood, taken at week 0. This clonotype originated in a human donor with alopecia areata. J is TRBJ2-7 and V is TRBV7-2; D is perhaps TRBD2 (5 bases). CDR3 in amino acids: CASSQPGGSYEQYF. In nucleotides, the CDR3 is TGTGCCAGCAGCCAACCCGGCGGGTCCTACGAGCAGTACTTC.